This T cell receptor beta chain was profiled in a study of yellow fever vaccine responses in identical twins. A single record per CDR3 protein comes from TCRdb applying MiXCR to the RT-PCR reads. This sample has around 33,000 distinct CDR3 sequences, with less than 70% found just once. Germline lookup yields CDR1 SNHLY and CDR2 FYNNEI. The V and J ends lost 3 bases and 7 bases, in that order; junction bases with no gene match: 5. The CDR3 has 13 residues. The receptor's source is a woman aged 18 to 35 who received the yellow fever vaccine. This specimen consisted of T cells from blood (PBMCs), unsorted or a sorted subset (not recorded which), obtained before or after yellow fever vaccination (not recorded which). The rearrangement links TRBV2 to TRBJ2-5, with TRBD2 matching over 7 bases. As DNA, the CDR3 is TGTGCCAGCAGTGACAAGCGGGGAGCGACCCAGTACTTC. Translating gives CASSDKRGATQYF.